This TCR beta chain was recorded in a study of T cell responses to AZD1222 COVID-19 vaccine. The CDR3 has 15 residues. CDR1 MNHEY and CDR2 SMNVEV come from the germline V gene (reference sequence). V was pared by 7 bases and J by 5 bases, with 17 bases between. Sequencing used immunoSEQ multiplex PCR; TCRdb keeps in-frame clones, though not all of them. This table has 94,000 or so clones, under 90% appearing once. The sequences come from peripheral blood, collected on day 0 of AZD1222 vaccination. The sequence derives from an adult in good health. The genes are TRBV27 and TRBJ1-4; D is perhaps TRBD1 (5 bases). CDR3 residues: CASNVGGRPNEKLFF. Here the CDR3 DNA reads TGTGCCAGCAACGTCGGGGGTAGGCCCAATGAAAAACTGTTTTTT.